These 12 T cell receptor gamma chains came from one sample sequenced in a study of gamma-delta chains in newborns, infants, children. TCRdb reanalyzed the reads using CATT. Among over a thousand gamma-chain clones listed, approximately 3% were seen once. The sample comprised blood. These receptors were obtained from a child who was a newborn, infant or young child, either healthy, febrile or measles-vaccinated (not recorded which).

A word on this clone: The protein TCRdb lists belongs to a much larger clone and differs from this DNA's translation at residue 6, which points to a read error; the protein shown is made from the DNA. This chain joins TRGV3 and TRGJ1 or TRGJ2. V was clipped by 5 bases and J by 5 bases; unmatched bases: 9. CDR1 VTNTFY and CDR2 YDVSTARD come from the germline V gene (reference sequence). The CDR3 consists of 13 residues. The CDR3 DNA reads as TGTGCCACCTGGGCCTACGCTAATTATAAGAAACTCTTT. Its translation: CATWAYANYKKLF.

A remark on this clone: The protein held in TCRdb is that of a much larger clone and does not match this DNA's translation at residues 6 and 8, likely because of a read error; the protein shown is translated from the DNA. The chain combines TRGV9 with TRGJP. The CDR3 sequence is 16 residues long. The germline gives CDR1 GITISATS, CDR2 ISYDGTV (reference sequence). The ends lost 2 bases at V and 9 bases at J; junction bases unmatched: 7. The DNA of the CDR3 is TGTGCCTTGTGGGAGGCGCAGGCGTTGGGCAAAAAAATCAAGGTATTT. Its protein product is CALWEAQALGKKIKVF.

Turning to this clone: Just one base apart from a much larger clone, this may be a read error. The identical CDR3 is also encoded by other nucleotide sequences in the sample. V is TRGV9 and J is TRGJP. Per the germline V gene, CDR1 is GITISATS and CDR2 is ISYDGTV (reference sequence). V shed 0 bases and J 11 bases; nucleotides not matched to a gene: 4. The CDR3 runs to 15 residues. CDR3 protein: CALWEVRLGKKIKVF. The CDR3 DNA is TGTGCCTTGTGGGAGGTGAGGCTGGGCAAAAAAATCAAGGTATTT.

By frequency in the sample, this clone is medium-sized. The gene calls are TRGV8 and TRGJP2. The CDR3 totals 14 residues. The germline V gene encodes CDR1 VENAVY and CDR2 YDSYNSRV. V lost 0 bases to trimming and J lost 5 bases; unmatched junction nucleotides: 3. The chain's CDR3 is CATWDRRSDWIKTF. The CDR3 nucleotides are TGTGCCACCTGGGATAGGCGAAGTGATTGGATCAAGACGTTT.

In this sample, this clone is medium-sized. Distinct nucleotide sequences in the sample also encode this CDR3. The rearrangement uses TRGV9 and TRGJP. The CDR3 covers 15 residues. J was trimmed by 13 bases and V by 5 bases; bases with no gene match: 11. Germline assignment: CDR1 GITISATS and CDR2 ISYDGTV (reference sequence). The CDR3 nucleotides read TGTGCCTTGTGGGGAAGCTCGTTCGGCAAAAAAATCAAGGTATTT. Encoded protein: CALWGSSFGKKIKVF.

Turning to this clone: This clone may be a read error of a much larger clone one base away. Other DNA sequences in this sample translate to the same CDR3. The chain carries TRGV9 and TRGJP. This CDR3 has 18 amino acids. CDR1 is GITISATS, CDR2 ISYDGTV, per germline (reference sequence). This CDR3 is CALWEVRGKELGKKIKVF. The DNA of the CDR3 is TGTGCCTTGTGGGAGGTGCGGGGTAAAGAATTGGGCAAAAAAATCAAGGTATTT.

As concerns this clone: This may be a read error: a much more frequent sequence differs by one nucleotide. The gene calls are TRGV3 and TRGJ1 or TRGJ2. This CDR3 region has 12 residues. CDR1 is VTNTFY, CDR2 YDVSTARD, per germline (reference sequence). The CDR3 sequence: CATWGRHYKKLF. The CDR3 DNA reads TGTGCCACCTGGGGCAGGCACTATAAGAAACTCTTT.

Comment on this clone: This may arise from a read error, as a much more abundant clone is one base away. At the DNA level, this CDR3 is encoded by other sequences in the same sample as well. The rearrangement joins TRGV9 to TRGJP. The CDR3 extends over 17 amino acids. The V gene end was trimmed by 0 bases and the J gene end by 4 bases; junction bases not matched to a gene: 3. The V gene's germline CDR1 is GITISATS and CDR2 ISYDGTV (reference sequence). This chain's CDR3 is CALWEVIQELGKKIKVF. The CDR3 nucleotides read TGTGCCTTGTGGGAGGTGATCCAAGAGTTGGGCAAAAAAATCAAGGTATTT.

A word on this clone: Possible read error: a much larger clone is one base away. The sample holds other DNA sequences that translate to the same CDR3. The rearrangement links TRGV9 to TRGJP. The CDR3 contains 15 residues. CDR1 is GITISATS and CDR2 is ISYDGTV in the germline V gene (reference sequence). CDR3 bases: TGTGCCCTGTGGGACGAAGAGTTGGGCAAAAAAATCAAGGTATTT. Translating gives CALWDEELGKKIKVF.

Regarding this clone: A single base separates this from a much larger clone, so it may be a read error. The J gene is TRGJ1 or TRGJ2, the V gene TRGV9. The germline V gene has CDR1 GITISATS and CDR2 ISYDGTV (reference sequence). The CDR3 has 11 amino acids. CDR3 nucleotides: TGTGCCTTGTGGGGGGTGCGAAAGAAACTCTTT. Its translation is CALWGVRKKLF.

By sample share, this clone is medium-sized. This CDR3 is also generated by other DNA sequences in the sample. The V call is TRGV9, the J call TRGJP. Trimming at V came to 4 bases and at J to 6 bases, leaving 6 bases not matched to a gene. This CDR3 has 16 amino acids. Germline loops: CDR1 GITISATS, CDR2 ISYDGTV (reference sequence). CDR3 residues: CALWDRRELGKKIKVF. The CDR3 nucleotides are TGTGCCTTGTGGGATCGTCGAGAGTTGGGCAAAAAAATCAAGGTATTT.

Comment on this clone: Given a far larger clone just one base away, this is likely a sequencing read error. The chain combines TRGV9 with TRGJ1 or TRGJ2. Germline values: CDR1 GITISATS, CDR2 ISYDGTV (reference sequence). CDR3 size: 10 residues. The ends lost 12 bases at V and 5 bases at J; junction bases unmatched: 7. The CDR3 sequence: CAMADYKKLF. The CDR3 DNA sequence: TGTGCCATGGCCGATTATAAGAAACTCTTT.